The 2 T cell receptor beta chains listed next were all sequenced from one sample in a study of regulatory T cells in long-lasting Graves disease. Specified time point: persistent/refractory GD, antithyroid drugs over 5 years with positive TRAb. There was RNA extracted from PBMCs, and the TCR library was made from it. The authors built TCR beta libraries using iRepertoire HTBI primers and Arm-PCR of CDR3 regions. MiXCR, applied by TCRdb to the multiplex PCR reads, yields one record per CDR3 protein. Of nearly 350,000 distinct CDR3 sequences in the sample, 15% to 20% were seen once. The material sequenced was peripheral blood mononuclear cells (PBMCs), taken when the disease was refractory, from a patient treated with antithyroid drugs. Receptors were obtained from a female donor with Graves disease.

The chain combines TRBV15 with TRBJ1-1; TRBD1 is a possible D gene (5 bases). The germline V gene has CDR1 LNHNV and CDR2 YYDKDF (reference sequence). The V end lost 2 bases, the J end lost 5 bases, and 9 bases lay between the germline ends. The CDR3 is made up of 13 amino acids. Here the CDR3 reads CATSRLAGTEAFF. The CDR3 DNA reads TGTGCCACCAGCAGATTAGCAGGGACTGAAGCTTTCTTT.

This clonotype turned up a few times. The junction and the germline gene differ at one end; a read error may be behind it. The chain joins TRBV27 to TRBJ2-2; the D is unclear. Germline-derived CDR1 and CDR2 are MNHEY and SMNVEV (reference sequence). The CDR3 loop spans 14 amino acids. CDR3: CASNLRRNTGELFF. CDR3 nucleotide sequence: TGTGCCAGCAATTTAAGGAGGAACACCGGGGAGCTGTTTTTT.